These T cell receptor beta chains were read from a single sample in a study of blood T cell repertoires in COVID-19. Only in-frame clones appear in the TCRdb table, and some are missing; sequencing was by immunoSEQ multiplex PCR. The sample consists of about 210,000 clones, 88% of them appearing once. Sequenced input: peripheral blood. The receptors originated from a man between 65 and 85 years old with acute or convalescent COVID-19. Both conserved end residues are part of each CDR3. The D gene is left open where the match is weak. A clone size is listed for some rows: how often the clone was seen (once, few, many), or a class if it is expanded.

D gene: TRBD2
J gene: TRBJ2-5
clone size: NA
V gene: TRBV30
CDR3 protein: CAWTGGQETQYF
CDR3 DNA: TGTGCCTGGACGGGAGGCCAAGAGACCCAGTACTTC

D gene: TRBD2
J gene: TRBJ2-7
clone size: few
V gene: TRBV13
CDR3 protein: CASSGGTNYEQYF
CDR3 DNA: TGTGCCAGCAGCGGCGGGACTAACTACGAGCAGTACTTC

D gene: NA
J gene: TRBJ2-5
clone size: NA
V gene: TRBV14
CDR3 protein: CASSQYAETQYF
CDR3 DNA: TGTGCCAGCAGCCAGTACGCGGAGACCCAGTACTTC

D gene: NA
J gene: TRBJ2-7
clone size: NA
V gene: TRBV5-1
CDR3 protein: CASSSSPLDEQYF
CDR3 DNA: TGCGCCAGCAGCTCCTCCCCACTAGACGAGCAGTACTTC

D gene: TRBD1
J gene: TRBJ2-5
clone size: NA
V gene: TRBV28
CDR3 protein: CASSRDRILETQYF
CDR3 DNA: TGTGCCAGCAGCCGGGACAGGATCCTTGAGACCCAGTACTTC

D gene: NA
J gene: TRBJ2-7
clone size: once
V gene: TRBV2
CDR3 protein: CASSVTGMDEQYF
CDR3 DNA: TGTGCCAGCAGTGTTACAGGGATGGACGAGCAGTACTTC

D gene: NA
J gene: TRBJ1-1
clone size: NA
V gene: TRBV6-5
CDR3 protein: CASSLRGTEAFF
CDR3 DNA: TGTGCCAGCAGCCTCCGGGGCACTGAAGCTTTCTTT

D gene: TRBD1
J gene: TRBJ2-6
clone size: NA
V gene: TRBV5-1
CDR3 protein: CASSFTGTDSGANVLTF
CDR3 DNA: TGCGCCAGCAGCTTCACCGGGACAGACTCTGGGGCCAACGTCCTGACTTTC

D gene: NA
J gene: TRBJ2-1
clone size: NA
V gene: TRBV2
CDR3 protein: CASSNRASYNEQFF
CDR3 DNA: TGTGCCAGCAGTAACAGGGCCTCCTACAATGAGCAGTTCTTC

D gene: NA
J gene: TRBJ2-5
clone size: NA
V gene: TRBV3-1/TRBV3-2
CDR3 protein: CASSHLGAEETQYF
CDR3 DNA: TGTGCCAGCAGCCATTTGGGAGCAGAAGAGACCCAGTACTTC

D gene: NA
J gene: TRBJ2-3
clone size: NA
V gene: TRBV4-1
CDR3 protein: CASTKRGGPVSDTQYF
CDR3 DNA: TGCGCCAGCACCAAAAGAGGGGGTCCCGTCTCAGATACGCAGTATTTT

D gene: NA
J gene: TRBJ2-1
clone size: NA
V gene: TRBV5-8
CDR3 protein: CASSFRGYEQFF
CDR3 DNA: TGTGCCAGCAGCTTTCGGGGGTATGAGCAGTTCTTC

D gene: TRBD1
J gene: TRBJ1-5
clone size: NA
V gene: TRBV27
CDR3 protein: CASSSWVDRVGNQPQHF
CDR3 DNA: TGTGCCAGCAGTTCTTGGGTGGACAGGGTAGGCAATCAGCCCCAGCATTTT

D gene: TRBD2
J gene: TRBJ2-1
clone size: NA
V gene: TRBV5-1
CDR3 protein: CASSLEGTSDNEQFF
CDR3 DNA: TGCGCCAGCAGCTTGGAAGGGACTAGCGACAATGAGCAGTTCTTC

D gene: TRBD1
J gene: TRBJ1-1
clone size: NA
V gene: TRBV3-1/TRBV3-2
CDR3 protein: CASSLGTGGRIDTEAFF
CDR3 DNA: TGTGCCAGCAGCCTTGGGACAGGGGGAAGGATAGACACTGAAGCTTTCTTT

D gene: NA
J gene: TRBJ2-5
clone size: NA
V gene: TRBV5-5
CDR3 protein: CASSLGRGAKTQYF
CDR3 DNA: TGTGCCAGCAGCTTGGGCAGGGGGGCGAAGACCCAGTACTTC

D gene: TRBD1
J gene: TRBJ1-2
clone size: NA
V gene: TRBV7-2
CDR3 protein: CASSARTGGGYTF
CDR3 DNA: TGTGCCAGCAGCGCCCGGACAGGGGGTGGCTACACCTTC